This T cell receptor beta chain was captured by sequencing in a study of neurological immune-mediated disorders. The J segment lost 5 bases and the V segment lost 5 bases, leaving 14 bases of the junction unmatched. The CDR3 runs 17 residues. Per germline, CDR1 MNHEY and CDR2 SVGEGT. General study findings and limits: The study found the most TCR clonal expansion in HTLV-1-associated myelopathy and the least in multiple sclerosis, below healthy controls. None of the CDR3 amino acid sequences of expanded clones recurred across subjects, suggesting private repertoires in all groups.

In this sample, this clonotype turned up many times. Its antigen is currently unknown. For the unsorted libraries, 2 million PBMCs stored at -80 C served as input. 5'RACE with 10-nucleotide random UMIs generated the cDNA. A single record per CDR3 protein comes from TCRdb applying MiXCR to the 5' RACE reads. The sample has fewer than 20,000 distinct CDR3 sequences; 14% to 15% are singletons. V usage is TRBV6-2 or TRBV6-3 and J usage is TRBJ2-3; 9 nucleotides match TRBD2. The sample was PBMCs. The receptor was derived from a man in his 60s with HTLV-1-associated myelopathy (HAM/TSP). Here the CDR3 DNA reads TGTGCCAGCAGTAAGGGGCGCAGCGGGGGGTCCATAGATACGCAGTATTTT. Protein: CASSKGRSGGSIDTQYF.